This T cell receptor (beta chain) was sequenced in a study of HIV-infected patients and healthy controls. Study-level results: HIV-infected repertoires had significantly higher mean Gini indices than controls, possibly reflecting oligoclonality. Healthy control repertoires had roughly threefold more distinct CDR3s than untreated HIV+ repertoires, and higher Shannon diversity. Significant mean usage differences between HIV-infected patients and controls involved eight alpha and eight beta V genes.

The repertoire came from unfractionated whole blood and reflected all unsorted peripheral T cells. RNA came from roughly 2.3 ml of peripheral blood. About 450 ng RNA was reverse transcribed with alpha and beta constant-region primers. Separate chain-specific third strand synthesis with multiplexing indices produced the alpha and beta libraries. TCRdb passed the 5' RACE reads through MiXCR, listing each CDR3 protein once. Counted here are around 9,800 distinct CDR3 sequences, roughly 7% occurring once; the ten biggest clones make up under 40%. The CDR3 runs 15 residues. Trimming took 3 bases from V and 2 from J, leaving 12 bases between them. Per germline, CDR1 MDHEN and CDR2 SYDVKM. This clonotype has a count of ten or more. Antigen: not known.

The sample was blood, taken before antiretroviral therapy. The rearrangement links TRBV28 to TRBJ2-3; possible D gene TRBD2, 6 bases. This sequence originates from an adult with HIV infection. Written as DNA, the CDR3 is TGTGCCAGCAGTTTGACGACTAGTGACACAGATACGCAGTATTTT. It translates to CASSLTTSDTDTQYF.